Presented here are 26 T cell receptor beta chains from one specimen sequenced in a study of blood T cell repertoires in COVID-19. Here immunoSEQ multiplex PCR was the method, and the copy in TCRdb shows in-frame clones only, minus some. Of about 230,000 clones listed, around 80% are singletons. The material sequenced was peripheral blood. These receptors all stem from a man older than 75 with acute or convalescent COVID-19.

The chain joins TRBV3-1 (or the pseudogene TRBV3-2) to TRBJ2-1; TRBD2 might be the D (6 bases). This CDR3 spans 16 amino acids. Trimming cost V 5 bases and J 4 bases, with 18 bases left between them. Germline assignment: CDR1 LGHDT and CDR2 YNNKEL (reference sequence). The CDR3: CASSESWGVGYNEQFF. The CDR3 nucleotides are TGTGCCAGCAGCGAAAGCTGGGGGGTAGGGTACAATGAGCAGTTCTTC.

The chain employs TRBV3-1 (or the pseudogene TRBV3-2) and TRBJ2-7; 12 bases line up with TRBD2. The CDR3 runs to 21 residues. Trimming took 2 bases from V and 7 from J; bases not matched to a gene: 24. Germline V CDR1 and CDR2: LGHDT, YNNKEL (reference sequence). The DNA for the CDR3 is TGTGCCAGCAGCCAACACCCGGGGGTGGGACTAGCGGGCTCGAAGCTGAGGGAGCAGTACTTC. It codes for CASSQHPGVGLAGSKLREQYF.

This chain joins TRBV2 and TRBJ2-1, with D possibly being TRBD1 (6 bases). The CDR3 spans 14 residues. Trimming shortened V by 8 bases and J by 4 bases, and 15 bases separated the two germline ends. Looked up from germline, CDR1 is SNHLY and CDR2 is FYNNEI. This chain's CDR3 is CASRTLRGYNEQFF. For the CDR3, the DNA is TGTGCCAGCCGAACTTTGAGGGGGTACAATGAGCAGTTCTTC.

This clone was seen a handful of times. This chain links TRBV19 with TRBJ2-3, with TRBD2 as a possible D gene (5 bases). With 9 bases removed from V and 5 bases from J, the gap between germline ends came to 21 bases. Germline V gives CDR1 LNHDA, CDR2 SQIVND (reference sequence). This CDR3 contains 15 residues. CDR3: CASYDSARALDTQYF. The CDR3 nucleotides are TGTGCCAGCTACGATAGCGCCCGGGCCCTAGATACGCAGTATTTT.

The J gene is TRBJ1-6, the V gene TRBV6-5; 9 positions agree with TRBD1. The CDR3 runs 15 residues. The germline V gene encodes CDR1 MNHEY and CDR2 SVGAGI. V was pared by 2 bases and J by 8 bases, with 4 bases of the junction left unmatched. CDR3 protein: CASSYGDRVYSPLHF. CDR3 sequence (DNA): TGTGCCAGCAGTTACGGGGACAGGGTGTATTCACCCCTCCACTTT.

This clone was counted a single time. V usage is TRBV27 and J usage is TRBJ1-2, with D perhaps matching TRBD1 (6 bases). Germline CDR1 and CDR2: MNHEY and SMNVEV (reference sequence). This CDR3 spans 12 amino acids. Between the trimmed V and J ends, which lost 2 bases and 6 bases, there was a span of 7 bases. The CDR3 bases are TGTGCCAGCAGTTTAGCAGGGGATGGCTACACCTTC. It codes for CASSLAGDGYTF.

This rearrangement joins TRBV5-1 to TRBJ1-1; 8 bases are a match to TRBD1. With 0 bases clipped from V and 4 bases from J, the junction kept 5 bases outside the gene matches. The CDR3 has 15 residues. Looked up from germline, CDR1 is SGHRS and CDR2 is YFSETQ. The CDR3 loop reads CASSLGQGFGTEAFF. The CDR3 DNA reads TGCGCCAGCAGCTTGGGACAGGGGTTCGGCACTGAAGCTTTCTTT.

The chain couples TRBV28 to TRBJ1-2; no clear D. The CDR3 length is 12 residues. The germline gives CDR1 MDHEN, CDR2 SYDVKM. Trimming stripped 5 bases from V and 2 bases from J, with 6 bases between. DNA of the CDR3: TGTGCCAGCAGTGCCGGGAACTATGGCTACACCTTC. This encodes CASSAGNYGYTF.

The chain is built from TRBV7-9 and TRBJ1-6; TRBD1 aligns across 7 bases. CDR1 and CDR2 from the germline V gene are SEHNR and FQNEAQ (reference sequence). The CDR3 runs to 15 residues. With 1 base clipped from V and 6 bases from J, the junction kept 3 bases outside the gene matches. This CDR3 is CASSLEGAPNSPLHF. CDR3 nucleotide sequence: TGTGCCAGCAGCTTAGAGGGGGCGCCTAATTCACCCCTCCACTTT.

This sequence joins TRBV5-1 and TRBJ1-5; no clear D. Trimming cost V 4 bases and J 7 bases, with 15 bases left between them. This CDR3 region has 14 residues. CDR1 is SGHRS, CDR2 YFSETQ, per germline. CDR3 sequence reads: CASSPSLGGQPQHF. The CDR3 DNA is TGCGCCAGCAGCCCCTCACTGGGAGGGCAGCCCCAGCATTTT.

V gene TRBV28 combines with J gene TRBJ1-1; D may be TRBD1 (6 bases). The CDR3 loop spans 15 amino acids. The V end lost 7 bases, the J end lost 5 bases, and 20 bases lay between the germline ends. Germline lookup yields CDR1 MDHEN and CDR2 SYDVKM. CDR3 in amino acids: CASTSAGGAGTEAFF. As DNA, the CDR3 is TGTGCCAGCACCTCGGCCGGGGGGGCCGGGACTGAAGCTTTCTTT.

The chain couples TRBV7-2 to TRBJ2-1; 14 bases are shared with TRBD2. The CDR3 length is 15 residues. Germline V gives CDR1 SGHTA, CDR2 FQGNSA. The V gene end was trimmed by 4 bases and the J gene end by 7 bases; junction bases not matched to a gene: 3. The CDR3 loop reads CASSSGLAGVNEQFF. In DNA, the CDR3 is TGTGCCAGCAGCTCGGGACTAGCGGGAGTAAATGAGCAGTTCTTC.

The rearrangement uses TRBV28 and TRBJ2-7; D may be TRBD2 (5 bases). The CDR3 loop spans 14 amino acids. Trimming took 7 bases from V and 4 from J, leaving 17 bases between them. The germline gives CDR1 MDHEN, CDR2 SYDVKM. CDR3 protein: CASKTLGSGYEQYF. DNA for the CDR3: TGTGCCAGCAAAACTCTGGGGAGCGGTTACGAGCAGTACTTC.

The chain is built from TRBV7-9 and TRBJ1-3; D uncertain. Per germline, CDR1 SEHNR and CDR2 FQNEAQ (reference sequence). This CDR3 region has 14 residues. V was cut by 4 bases and J by 0 bases, with 7 bases left in between. DNA of the CDR3: TGTGCCAGCAGCTGGGCGATCTCTGGAAACACCATATATTTT. Translation gives CASSWAISGNTIYF.

The chain recombines TRBV12-2 with TRBJ2-7; no DNA check was done on the table's D call, TRBD2. TRBV12-2 is given as a pseudogene. This CDR3 is built from 15 residues. The CDR3 sequence is CASRFPSGGGYEQYF. The CDR3 DNA is TGTGCAAGTCGCTTTCCTAGCGGGGGGGGCTACGAGCAGTACTTC.

This rearrangement joins TRBV28 to TRBJ1-5; TRBD1 aligns across 7 bases. This CDR3 has 16 residues. Germline V gene sequence: CDR1 MDHEN, CDR2 SYDVKM. Germline trimming cut 2 bases from V and 1 base from J; bases unmatched to any gene: 5. CDR3 coding DNA: TGTGCCAGCAGTTTACCCGACAGGGTGAGCAATCAGCCCCAGCATTTT. Its protein is CASSLPDRVSNQPQHF.

The rearrangement links TRBV5-1 to TRBJ2-7; 12 bases match TRBD1. The trim removed 3 bases at V and 5 bases at J, leaving 6 bases unmatched. The CDR3 has 15 amino acids. CDR1 and CDR2 (germline): SGHRS, YFSETQ. CDR3 sequence (DNA): TGCGCCAGCAGCTCGTCCGGGACAGGGGGCAACGAGCAGTACTTC. This codes for CASSSSGTGGNEQYF.

CDR3 amino acids: CASSPRSEGTEAFF. The CDR3 DNA reads TGCGCCAGCAGCCCCCGGTCCGAGGGCACTGAAGCTTTCTTT. The chain couples TRBV5-1 to TRBJ1-1, with D hard to call. In germline, CDR1 is SGHRS, CDR2 YFSETQ. CDR3 length: 14 amino acids. V lost 4 bases and J 4 bases, leaving 14 bases between the germline ends.

The chain carries TRBV5-1 and TRBJ1-4; D unclear. This CDR3 has 13 residues. Germline values: CDR1 SGHRS, CDR2 YFSETQ. With 1 base removed from V and 6 bases from J, the gap between germline ends came to 7 bases. Written as DNA, the CDR3 is TGCGCCAGCAGCTTGCTCACGGATGAAAAACTGTTTTTT. Protein product: CASSLLTDEKLFF.

V and J are TRBV29-1 and TRBJ2-7, with D possibly being TRBD2 (5 bases). V lost 4 bases and J 0 bases, leaving 7 bases between the germline ends. This CDR3 has 12 amino acids. Germline CDR1 is SQVTM and CDR2 is ANQGSEA. The CDR3 protein is CSVVSGSYEQYF. Written as DNA, the CDR3 is TGCAGCGTTGTAAGCGGCTCCTACGAGCAGTACTTC.

The rearrangement uses TRBV24-1 and TRBJ1-5; D is perhaps TRBD1 (6 bases). Trimming took off 7 bases at V and 4 bases at J, with 10 bases between the two ends. The CDR3 runs 13 residues. Germline values: CDR1 KGHDR, CDR2 SFDVKD. The CDR3 spells CATRGAANQPQHF. DNA of the CDR3: TGTGCCACCAGGGGGGCAGCAAATCAGCCCCAGCATTTT.

The CDR3 region has the DNA TGTGCCTGGAGCGGGGGGGCGGGAGAGACCCAGTACTTC. Its translation: CAWSGGAGETQYF. The V gene is TRBV30, the J gene TRBJ2-5, with 8 bases matching TRBD2. V lost 3 bases, J lost 4 bases, and 4 bases stayed unmatched. Per germline, CDR1 GTSNPN and CDR2 SVGIG (reference sequence). CDR3 length: 13 residues. Using reference TRBV30 and TRBJ2-5 for the parts outside the CDR3, the full variable domain is SQTIHQWPATLVQPVGSPLSLECTVEGTSNPNLYWYRQAAGRGLQLLFYSVGIGQISSEVPQNLSASRPQDRQFILSSKKLLLSDSGFYLCAWSGGAGETQYFGPGTRLLVL.

This chain uses TRBV5-6 with TRBJ2-7; 9 nucleotides line up with TRBD1. CDR1 is SGHDT, CDR2 YYEEEE, per germline. Trimming removed 5 bases from V and 5 bases from J; junction bases left unmatched: 11. CDR3 length: 15 residues. CDR3 DNA sequence: TGTGCCAGCAGTCTAACCGGGACAGGGTACCACGAGCAGTACTTC. Its protein is CASSLTGTGYHEQYF.

The chain recombines TRBV19 with TRBJ2-2, with D perhaps TRBD2 (6 bases). V was shortened by 3 bases and J by 4 bases, with 12 bases between the two germline ends. This CDR3 is 15 amino acids long. Germline V gene data show CDR1 as LNHDA and CDR2 as SQIVND (reference sequence). The CDR3 loop reads CASSMREVGTGELFF. The CDR3 region has the DNA TGTGCCAGTAGTATGAGGGAGGTCGGCACCGGGGAGCTGTTTTTT.

The chain has TRBV7-9 and TRBJ2-3, with TRBD2 as a possible D gene (5 bases). CDR3 length equals 15 residues. V lost 2 bases to trimming and J lost 4 bases, with 13 bases between them. From germline, CDR1 is SEHNR and CDR2 FQNEAQ (reference sequence). CDR3 coding DNA: TGTGCCAGCAGCTTACGAGAGGGTGGAGCAGATACGCAGTATTTT. It translates to CASSLREGGADTQYF. Complete variable domain (other parts from reference TRBV7-9 and TRBJ2-3): DTGVSQNPRHKITKRGQNVTFRCDPISEHNRLYWYRQTLGQGPEFLTYFQNEAQLEKSRLLSDRFSAERPKGSFSTLEIQRTEQGDSAMYLCASSLREGGADTQYFGPGTRLTVL.

This chain links TRBV7-6 with TRBJ2-5; D possibly corresponds to TRBD2 (5 bases). Trimming stripped 5 bases from V and 1 base from J, with 17 bases between. This CDR3 comprises 16 residues. Germline CDR1 is SGHVS and CDR2 is FNYEAQ. The CDR3 is CASSSGRYLSQETQYF. The CDR3 nucleotides read TGTGCCAGCAGCAGCGGCCGTTATCTAAGCCAAGAGACCCAGTACTTC.